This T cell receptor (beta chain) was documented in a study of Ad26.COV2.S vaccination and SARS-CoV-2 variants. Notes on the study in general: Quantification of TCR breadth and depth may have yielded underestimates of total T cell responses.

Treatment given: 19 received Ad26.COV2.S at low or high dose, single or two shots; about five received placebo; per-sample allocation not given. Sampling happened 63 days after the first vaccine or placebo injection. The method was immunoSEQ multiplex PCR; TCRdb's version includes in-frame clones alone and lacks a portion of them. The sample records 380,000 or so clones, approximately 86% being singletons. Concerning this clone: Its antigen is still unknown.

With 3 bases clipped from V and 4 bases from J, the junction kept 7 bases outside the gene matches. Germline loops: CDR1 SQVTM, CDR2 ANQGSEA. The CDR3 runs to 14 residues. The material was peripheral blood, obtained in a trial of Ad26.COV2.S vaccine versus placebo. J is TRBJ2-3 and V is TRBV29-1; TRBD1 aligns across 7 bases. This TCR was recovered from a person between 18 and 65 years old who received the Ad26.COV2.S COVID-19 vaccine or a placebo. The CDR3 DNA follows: TGCAGCGTTGACCGGCAGGGGGTGGCAGATACGCAGTATTTT. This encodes CSVDRQGVADTQYF.